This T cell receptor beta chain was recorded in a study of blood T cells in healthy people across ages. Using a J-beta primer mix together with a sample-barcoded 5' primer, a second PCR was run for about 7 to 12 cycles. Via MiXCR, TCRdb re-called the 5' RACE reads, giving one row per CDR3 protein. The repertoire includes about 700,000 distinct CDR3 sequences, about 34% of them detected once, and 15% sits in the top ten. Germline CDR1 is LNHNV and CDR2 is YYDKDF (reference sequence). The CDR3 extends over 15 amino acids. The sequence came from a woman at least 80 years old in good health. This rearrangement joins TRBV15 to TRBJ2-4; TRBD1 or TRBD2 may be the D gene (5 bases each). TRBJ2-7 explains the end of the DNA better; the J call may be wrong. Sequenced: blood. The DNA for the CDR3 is TGTGCCACCAGCAGAGATAGCGAGAGGGACCACGAGCAGTACTTC. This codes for CATSRDSERDHEQYF.